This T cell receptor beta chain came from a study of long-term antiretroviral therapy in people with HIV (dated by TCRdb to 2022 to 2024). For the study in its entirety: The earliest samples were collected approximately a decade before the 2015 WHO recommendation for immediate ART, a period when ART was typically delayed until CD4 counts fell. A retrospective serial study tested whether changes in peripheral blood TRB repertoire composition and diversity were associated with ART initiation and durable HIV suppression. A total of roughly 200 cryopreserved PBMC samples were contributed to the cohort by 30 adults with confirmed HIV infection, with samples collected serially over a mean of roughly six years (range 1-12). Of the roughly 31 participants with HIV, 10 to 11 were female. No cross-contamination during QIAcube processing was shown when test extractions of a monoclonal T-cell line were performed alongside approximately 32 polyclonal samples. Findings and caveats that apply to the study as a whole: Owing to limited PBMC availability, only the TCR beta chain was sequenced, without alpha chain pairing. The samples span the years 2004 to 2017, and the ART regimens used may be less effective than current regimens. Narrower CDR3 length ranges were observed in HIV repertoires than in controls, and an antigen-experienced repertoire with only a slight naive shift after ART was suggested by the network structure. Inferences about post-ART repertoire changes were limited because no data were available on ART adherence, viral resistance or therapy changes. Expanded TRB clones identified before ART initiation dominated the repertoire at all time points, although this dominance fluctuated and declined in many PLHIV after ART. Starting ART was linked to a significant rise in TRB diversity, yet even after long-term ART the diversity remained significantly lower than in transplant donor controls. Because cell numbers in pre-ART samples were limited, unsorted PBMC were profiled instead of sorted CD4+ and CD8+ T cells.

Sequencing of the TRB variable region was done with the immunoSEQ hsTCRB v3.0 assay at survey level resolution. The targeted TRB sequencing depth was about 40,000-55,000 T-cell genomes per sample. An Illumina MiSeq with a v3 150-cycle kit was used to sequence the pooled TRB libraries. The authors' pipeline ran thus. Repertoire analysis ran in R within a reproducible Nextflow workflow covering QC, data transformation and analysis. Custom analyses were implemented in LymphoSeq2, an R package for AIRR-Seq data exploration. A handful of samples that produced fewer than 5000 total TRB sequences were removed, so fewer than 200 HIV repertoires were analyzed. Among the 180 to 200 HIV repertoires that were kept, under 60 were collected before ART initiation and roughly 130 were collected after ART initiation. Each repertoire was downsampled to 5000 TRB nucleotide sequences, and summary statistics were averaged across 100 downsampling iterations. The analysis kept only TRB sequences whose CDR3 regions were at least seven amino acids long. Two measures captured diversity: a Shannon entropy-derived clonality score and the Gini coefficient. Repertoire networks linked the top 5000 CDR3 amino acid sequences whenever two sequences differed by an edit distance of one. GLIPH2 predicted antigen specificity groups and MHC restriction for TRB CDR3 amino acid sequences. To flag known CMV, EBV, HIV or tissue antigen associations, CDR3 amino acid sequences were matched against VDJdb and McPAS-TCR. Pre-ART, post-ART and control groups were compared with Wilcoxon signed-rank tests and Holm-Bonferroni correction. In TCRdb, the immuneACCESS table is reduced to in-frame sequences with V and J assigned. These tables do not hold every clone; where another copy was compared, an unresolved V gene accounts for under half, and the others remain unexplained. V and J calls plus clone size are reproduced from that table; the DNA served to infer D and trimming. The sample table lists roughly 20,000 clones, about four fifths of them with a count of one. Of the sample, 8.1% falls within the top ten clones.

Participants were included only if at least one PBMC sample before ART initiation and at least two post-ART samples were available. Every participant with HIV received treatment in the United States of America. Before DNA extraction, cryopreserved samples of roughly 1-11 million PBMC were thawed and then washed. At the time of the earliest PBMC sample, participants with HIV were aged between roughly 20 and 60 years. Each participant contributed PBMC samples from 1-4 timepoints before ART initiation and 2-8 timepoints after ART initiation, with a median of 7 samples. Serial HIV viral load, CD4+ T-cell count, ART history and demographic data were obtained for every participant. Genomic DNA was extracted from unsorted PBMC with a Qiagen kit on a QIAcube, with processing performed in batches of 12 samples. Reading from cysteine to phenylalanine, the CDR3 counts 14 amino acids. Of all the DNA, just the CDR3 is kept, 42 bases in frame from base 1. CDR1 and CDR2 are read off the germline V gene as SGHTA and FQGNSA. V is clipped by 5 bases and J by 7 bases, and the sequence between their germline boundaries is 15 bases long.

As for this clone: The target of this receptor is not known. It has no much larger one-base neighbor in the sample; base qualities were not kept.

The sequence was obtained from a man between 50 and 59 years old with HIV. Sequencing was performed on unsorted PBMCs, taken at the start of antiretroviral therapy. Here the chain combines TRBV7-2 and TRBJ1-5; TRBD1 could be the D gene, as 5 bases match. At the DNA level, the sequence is TGTGCCAGCAGCCACCCCGGCAGGGAGCAGCCCCAGCATTTT. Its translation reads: CASSHPGREQPQHF.